The 12 T cell receptor beta chains given below trace back to one sample, sequenced in a study of PD-L1 blockade in urothelial cancer. This table comes from immunoSEQ multiplex PCR, and its TCRdb copy is limited to in-frame clones, with some not included. The table includes some 60,000 clones, just over 85% detected once. Here the sequenced sample was PBMCs, taken around atezolizumab (anti-PD-L1) treatment. These TCRs come from a man aged 45-65 years with urothelial cancer.

V is TRBV27 and J is TRBJ1-2; D not resolved. The germline V gene has CDR1 MNHEY and CDR2 SMNVEV (reference sequence). CDR3 length equals 15 residues. Trimming left V 0 bases short and J 8 bases short, with 16 bases between. CDR3 loop: CASSLSPLGFRGYTF. In DNA, the CDR3 is TGTGCCAGCAGTTTATCACCCCTGGGTTTCAGGGGCTACACCTTC.

The chain couples TRBV27 to TRBJ1-6; 8 positions match TRBD1. The CDR3 sequence is 14 residues long. Germline CDR1 reads MNHEY; CDR2 reads SMNVEV (reference sequence). The ends lost 5 bases at V and 10 bases at J; junction bases unmatched: 7. DNA for the CDR3: TGTGCCAGCAGTCGGACAGGGCATATCTCACCCCTCCACTTT. Residues: CASSRTGHISPLHF.

This clone was seen a single time. The J gene is TRBJ2-3, the V gene TRBV7-6; 7 nucleotides line up with TRBD2. Germline V gene sequence: CDR1 SGHVS, CDR2 FNYEAQ. The CDR3 runs to 13 residues. V dropped 3 bases and J dropped 10; count of bases not matched to a gene: 7. The CDR3 sequence: CASSFSGGSAQYF. In DNA form, the CDR3 reads TGTGCCAGCAGCTTTTCGGGCGGGAGCGCGCAGTATTTT.

The chain is built from TRBV11-3 and TRBJ1-2; D perhaps matches TRBD1 (6 bases). This CDR3 is 14 amino acids long. V dropped 7 bases and J dropped 5 bases, with 17 bases sitting between them. The V gene's germline CDR1 is SGHNT and CDR2 YENEEA. The CDR3 sequence is CASKRSNREYGYTF. The CDR3 DNA sequence: TGTGCCAGCAAAAGATCTAACAGGGAATATGGCTACACCTTC. Based on the CDR3 plus reference TRBV11-3 and TRBJ1-2, the full variable domain is EAGVVQSPRYKIIEKKQPVAFWCNPISGHNTLYWYLQNLGQGPELLIRYENEEAVDDSQLPKDRFSAERLKGVDSTLKIQPAELGDSAVYLCASKRSNREYGYTFGSGTRLTVV.

The rearrangement joins TRBV4-1 to TRBJ2-3; TRBD2 matches at 10 bases. The germline CDR1 and CDR2 sequences are MGHRA and YSYEKL. With 4 bases clipped from V and 4 bases from J, the junction kept 8 bases outside the gene matches. The CDR3 covers 16 residues. CDR3 sequence reads: CASSLSSSGSPDTQYF. For the CDR3, the DNA is TGCGCCAGCAGCCTTAGTTCTAGCGGGAGTCCAGATACGCAGTATTTT.

V gene TRBV28 combines with J gene TRBJ1-4; no reliable D call. Trimming took off 4 bases at V and 8 bases at J, with 11 bases between the two ends. CDR1 and CDR2 from the germline V gene are MDHEN and SYDVKM. The CDR3 runs 13 residues. The CDR3 coding sequence is TGTGCCAGCAGTTCCGGGTATTTGGAAAAACTGTTTTTT. Protein sequence: CASSSGYLEKLFF.

The V call is TRBV19, the J call TRBJ2-7; D is undetermined. The V end lost 3 bases, the J end lost 2 bases, and 14 bases lay between the germline ends. The germline V gene has CDR1 LNHDA and CDR2 SQIVND (reference sequence). The CDR3 length is 15 residues. CDR3 sequence reads: CASSIASTTPYEQYF. CDR3 sequence (DNA): TGTGCCAGTAGTATCGCTAGTACCACCCCCTACGAGCAGTACTTC.

This sequence joins TRBV7-8 and TRBJ1-2; tentative D call: TRBD1 (6 bases). Trimming left V 5 bases short and J 4 bases short, with 11 bases between. Germline CDR1 is SGHVS and CDR2 is FQNEAQ. This CDR3 comprises 13 residues. The CDR3 sequence: CASSQGTSYGYTF. In DNA, the CDR3 is TGTGCCAGCAGCCAGGGGACAAGCTATGGCTACACCTTC.

Regarding this clone: Other nucleotide sequences in the sample specify the same CDR3. The J gene is TRBJ2-3, the V gene TRBV9; 8 bases match TRBD2. The CDR3 is made up of 15 amino acids. Germline V lookup: CDR1 SGDLS, CDR2 YYNGEE. V lost 0 bases to trimming and J lost 3 bases; unmatched junction nucleotides: 3. The CDR3 bases are TGTGCCAGCAGCGTAGGGGCGGGAGGAACAGATACGCAGTATTTT. This gives the protein CASSVGAGGTDTQYF.

This chain links TRBV7-2 with TRBJ1-5; a possible D gene is TRBD1 (5 bases). Germline CDR1 reads SGHTA; CDR2 reads FQGNSA. The ends were cut back, 1 base at V and 1 base at J, with 8 bases in the middle. This CDR3 contains 15 residues. CDR3 in amino acids: CASSLGSGSNQPQHF. In DNA, the CDR3 is TGTGCCAGCAGCTTAGGCTCAGGGAGCAATCAGCCCCAGCATTTT.

This clone was seen a handful of times. The CDR3 DNA follows: TGTGCCATCAGTGAGTACAGGGAACATGGCTACACCTTC. This encodes CAISEYREHGYTF. V is TRBV10-3 and J is TRBJ1-2, with D possibly TRBD1 on 6 matching bases. Germline V lookup: CDR1 ENHRY, CDR2 SYGVKD. V lost 1 base to trimming and J lost 6 bases, with 9 bases between them. The CDR3 is 13 residues long.

V and J are TRBV5-8 and TRBJ2-4; 8 bases are shared with TRBD2. This CDR3 contains 14 residues. V trimming: 4 bases; J trimming: 7 bases; junction bases outside the gene matches: 7. Per germline, CDR1 SGHTS and CDR2 YDEGEE. The CDR3 loop is CASSNGGGVNIQYF. CDR3 bases: TGTGCCAGCAGCAACGGGGGGGGAGTCAACATTCAGTACTTC.